The entry below gives a single TCR beta chain sequence along with its context. Using its own MiXCR run on the 5' RACE reads, TCRdb lists one record per CDR3 protein. The table lists 200,000 to 300,000 distinct CDR3 sequences, approximately 30% of them singletons. Trimming removed 5 bases from V and 3 bases from J; junction bases left unmatched: 6. Germline CDR1 and CDR2: DFQATT and SNEGSKA (reference sequence). This CDR3 comprises 13 residues. These data belong to a study of CD8 T cells in ankylosing spondylitis. The TCR sequence derives from a male donor with ankylosing spondylitis or in good health (not recorded which). The sequenced sample was blood, either unsorted or a sorted T cell fraction (not recorded which). This rearrangement joins TRBV20-1 to TRBJ2-7; 8 bases fit TRBD1. The chain's CDR3 is CSAPRTGNYEQYF. In nucleotides, the CDR3 is TGCAGTGCTCCCAGGACAGGGAACTACGAGCAGTACTTC.